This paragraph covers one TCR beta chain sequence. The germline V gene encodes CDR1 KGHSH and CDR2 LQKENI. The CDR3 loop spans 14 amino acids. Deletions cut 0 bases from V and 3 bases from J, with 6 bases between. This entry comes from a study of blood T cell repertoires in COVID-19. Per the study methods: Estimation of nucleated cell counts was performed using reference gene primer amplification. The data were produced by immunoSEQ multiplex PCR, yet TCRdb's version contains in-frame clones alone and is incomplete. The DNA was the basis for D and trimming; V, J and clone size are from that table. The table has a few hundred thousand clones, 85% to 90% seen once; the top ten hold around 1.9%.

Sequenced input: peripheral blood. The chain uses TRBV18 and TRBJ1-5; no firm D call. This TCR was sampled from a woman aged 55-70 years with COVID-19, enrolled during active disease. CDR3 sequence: CASSPPHTNQPQHF. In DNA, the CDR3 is TGTGCCAGCTCACCACCCCACACCAATCAGCCCCAGCATTTT.